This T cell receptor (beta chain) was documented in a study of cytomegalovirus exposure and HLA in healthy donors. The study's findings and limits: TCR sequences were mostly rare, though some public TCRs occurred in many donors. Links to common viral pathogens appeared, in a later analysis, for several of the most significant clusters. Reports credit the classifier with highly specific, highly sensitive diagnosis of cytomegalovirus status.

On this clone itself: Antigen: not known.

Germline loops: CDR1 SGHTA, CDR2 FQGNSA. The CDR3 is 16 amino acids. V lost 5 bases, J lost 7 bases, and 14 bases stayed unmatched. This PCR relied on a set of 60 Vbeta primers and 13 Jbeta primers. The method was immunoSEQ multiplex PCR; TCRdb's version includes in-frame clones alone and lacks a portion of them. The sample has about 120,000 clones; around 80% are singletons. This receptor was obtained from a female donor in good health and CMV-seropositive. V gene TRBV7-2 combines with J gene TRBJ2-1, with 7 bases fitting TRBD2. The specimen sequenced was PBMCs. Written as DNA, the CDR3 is TGTGCCAGCAGCCCCAACCCCGGGACTACAACTAATGAGCAGTTCTTC. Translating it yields CASSPNPGTTTNEQFF.